This TCR beta chain was recovered during a study of shared clonotypes between healthy human individuals. Findings and limits, study-wide: A small donor pool kept down the genetic and exposure-history diversity that was represented. A handful of donors held 4.5% to 5% of naive CD4 clonotypes in common.

Repertoires were generated with immunoSEQ multiplex PCR, while TCRdb's copy carries only in-frame clones and drops some. This table holds 950,000 to 1,300,000 clones, around 74% found once. CDR1 and CDR2 (germline): ENHRY, SYGVKD. The CDR3 runs to 13 residues. Trimming took off 7 bases at V and 6 bases at J, with 16 bases between the two ends. Turning to this clone: Its antigen is currently unknown.

What was sequenced was memory CD4+ T cells sorted from blood. Subset denoted: CD45RA-negative fraction. This sequence originates from a man between 18 and 29 years old in good health. The chain has TRBV10-3 and TRBJ2-7, with a tentative D call TRBD1 (5 bases). The CDR3 here is CAITDFQGGEQYF. CDR3 DNA sequence: TGTGCCATCACTGACTTTCAGGGCGGCGAGCAGTACTTC.